The TCR beta chain described here comes from a study of CD8+ T cells in alopecia areata. This clone was detected only a few times. Treatment of the sample: oral pan-JAK inhibitor, 5-10 mg twice daily. cDNA serving as the sequencing template came from extracted, reverse transcribed RNA. Repertoires were generated with immunoSEQ multiplex PCR, while TCRdb's copy carries only in-frame clones and drops some. The sample holds about 200,000 clones, around 64% seen once. The receptor comes from a human donor with alopecia areata. This sample comprised CD4+ T cells sorted from blood, obtained around week 49, from a patient treated with tofacitinib.

In DNA, the CDR3 is TGTGCCAGCTCCCGGGGGTCTGGGGCCAACGTCCTGACTTTC. Encoded protein: CASSRGSGANVLTF. The chain couples TRBV18 to TRBJ2-6, with a weak D call TRBD2 (6 bases). This CDR3 is 14 amino acids long. Germline values: CDR1 KGHSH, CDR2 LQKENI. V was cut by 6 bases and J by 1 base, with 7 bases left in between.